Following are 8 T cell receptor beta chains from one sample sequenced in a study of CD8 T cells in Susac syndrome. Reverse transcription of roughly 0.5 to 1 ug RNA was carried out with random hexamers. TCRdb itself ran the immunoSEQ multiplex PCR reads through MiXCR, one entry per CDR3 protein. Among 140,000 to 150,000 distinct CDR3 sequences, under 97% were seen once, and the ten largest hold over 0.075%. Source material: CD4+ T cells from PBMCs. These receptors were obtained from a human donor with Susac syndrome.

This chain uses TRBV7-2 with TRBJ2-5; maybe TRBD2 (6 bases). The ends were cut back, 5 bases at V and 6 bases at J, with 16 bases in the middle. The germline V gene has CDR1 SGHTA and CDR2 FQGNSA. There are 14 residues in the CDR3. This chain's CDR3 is CASSAGPYGKTQYF. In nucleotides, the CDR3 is TGTGCCAGCAGCGCGGGACCGTACGGAAAGACCCAGTACTTC.

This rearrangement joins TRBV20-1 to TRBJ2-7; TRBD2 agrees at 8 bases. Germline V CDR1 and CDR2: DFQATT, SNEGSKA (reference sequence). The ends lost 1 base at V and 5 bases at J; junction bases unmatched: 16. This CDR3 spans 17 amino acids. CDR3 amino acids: CSARVFEVSGSVDEQYF. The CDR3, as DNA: TGCAGTGCTAGAGTTTTCGAGGTGAGCGGGAGTGTCGACGAGCAGTACTTC.

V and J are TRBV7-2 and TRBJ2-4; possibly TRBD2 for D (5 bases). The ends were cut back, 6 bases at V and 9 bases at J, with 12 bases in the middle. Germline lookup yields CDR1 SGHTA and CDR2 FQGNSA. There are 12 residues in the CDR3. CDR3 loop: CASSRYRGIQYF. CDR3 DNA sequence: TGTGCCAGCAGTAGGTATCGGGGCATTCAGTACTTC. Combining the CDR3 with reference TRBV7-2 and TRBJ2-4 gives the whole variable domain GAGVSQSPSNKVTEKGKDVELRCDPISGHTALYWYRQSLGQGLEFLIYFQGNSAPDKSGLPSDRFSAERTGGSVSTLTIQRTQQEDSAVYLCASSRYRGIQYFGAGTRLSVL.

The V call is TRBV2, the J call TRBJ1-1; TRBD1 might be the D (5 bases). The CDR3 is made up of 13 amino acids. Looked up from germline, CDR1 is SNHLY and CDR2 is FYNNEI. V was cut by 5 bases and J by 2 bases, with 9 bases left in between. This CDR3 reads CASSWDGNTEAFF. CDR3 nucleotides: TGTGCCAGCAGTTGGGACGGCAACACTGAAGCTTTCTTT.

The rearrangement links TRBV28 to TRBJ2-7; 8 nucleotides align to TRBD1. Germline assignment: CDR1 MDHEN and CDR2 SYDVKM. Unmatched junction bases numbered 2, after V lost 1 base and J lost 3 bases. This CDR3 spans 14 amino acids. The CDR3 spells CASSLSTGDYEQYF. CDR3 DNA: TGTGCCAGCAGTTTATCGACAGGGGACTACGAGCAGTACTTC.

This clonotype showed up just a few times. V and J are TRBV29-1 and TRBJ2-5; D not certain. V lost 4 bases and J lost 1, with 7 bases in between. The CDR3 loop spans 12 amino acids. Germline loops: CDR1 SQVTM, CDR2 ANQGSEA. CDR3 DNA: TGCAGCGTTGCTTCAGGCCAAGAGACCCAGTACTTC. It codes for CSVASGQETQYF.

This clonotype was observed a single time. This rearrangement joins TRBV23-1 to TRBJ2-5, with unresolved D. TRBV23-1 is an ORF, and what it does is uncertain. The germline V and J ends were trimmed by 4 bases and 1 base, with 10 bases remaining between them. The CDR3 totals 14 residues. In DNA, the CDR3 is TGCGCCAGCAGTCGCGACTGGGGCCAAGAGACCCAGTACTTC. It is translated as CASSRDWGQETQYF.

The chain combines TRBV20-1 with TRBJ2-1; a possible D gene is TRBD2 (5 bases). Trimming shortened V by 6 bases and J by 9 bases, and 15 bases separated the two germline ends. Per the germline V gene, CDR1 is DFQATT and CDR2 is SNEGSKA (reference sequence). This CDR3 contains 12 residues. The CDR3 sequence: CSASTGGSEQFF. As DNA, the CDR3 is TGCAGTGCCTCGACCGGTGGGAGTGAGCAGTTCTTC.